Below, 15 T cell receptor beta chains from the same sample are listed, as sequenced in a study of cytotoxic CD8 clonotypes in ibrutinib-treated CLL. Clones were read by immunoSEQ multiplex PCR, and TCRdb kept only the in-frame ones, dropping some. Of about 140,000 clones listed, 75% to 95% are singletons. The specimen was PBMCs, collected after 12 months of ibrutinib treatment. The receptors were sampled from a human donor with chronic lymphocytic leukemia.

CDR3: CASSLQWGTDTQYF. The CDR3 DNA reads TGTGCCAGCAGCCTACAGTGGGGCACAGATACGCAGTATTTT. This chain joins TRBV7-3 and TRBJ2-3; D is uncertain. Deletions cut 5 bases from V and 1 base from J, with 10 bases between. The CDR3 is 14 amino acids. Germline-derived CDR1 and CDR2 are SGHTA and FQGTGA. Drawing the rest from reference TRBV7-3 and TRBJ2-3, the complete variable domain is GAGVSQTPSNKVTEKGKYVELRCDPISGHTALYWYRQSLGQGPEFLIYFQGTGAADDSGLPNDRFFAVRPEGSVSTLKIQRTERGDSAVYLCASSLQWGTDTQYFGPGTRLTVL.

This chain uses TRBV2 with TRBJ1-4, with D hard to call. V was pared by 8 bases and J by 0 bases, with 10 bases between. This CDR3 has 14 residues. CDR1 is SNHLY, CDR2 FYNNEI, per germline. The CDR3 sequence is CASHKITTNEKLFF. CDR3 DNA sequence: TGTGCCAGCCACAAGATTACAACTAATGAAAAACTGTTTTTT.

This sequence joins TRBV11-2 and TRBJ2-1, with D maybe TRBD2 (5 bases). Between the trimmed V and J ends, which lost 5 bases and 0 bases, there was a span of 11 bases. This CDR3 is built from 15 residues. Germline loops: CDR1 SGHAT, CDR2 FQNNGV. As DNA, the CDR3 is TGTGCCAGCAGCCCCGAGCGGAGCTCCTACAATGAGCAGTTCTTC. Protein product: CASSPERSSYNEQFF.

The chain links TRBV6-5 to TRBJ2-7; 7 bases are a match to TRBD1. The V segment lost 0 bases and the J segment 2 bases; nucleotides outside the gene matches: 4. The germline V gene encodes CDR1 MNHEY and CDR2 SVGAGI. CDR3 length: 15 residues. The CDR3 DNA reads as TGTGCCAGCAGTTACTCGATAACAGGGGCCTACGAGCAGTACTTC. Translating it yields CASSYSITGAYEQYF.

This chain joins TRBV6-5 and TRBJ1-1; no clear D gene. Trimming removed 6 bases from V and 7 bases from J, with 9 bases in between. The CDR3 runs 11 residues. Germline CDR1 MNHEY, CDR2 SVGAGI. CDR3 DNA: TGTGCCAGCAGGGGTCAGGTTGAAGCTTTCTTT. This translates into CASRGQVEAFF.

The chain's CDR3 is CASSGPRQGGGEQYF. The CDR3 nucleotides are TGTGCCAGCAGTGGGCCTAGACAGGGAGGGGGGGAGCAGTACTTC. The chain has TRBV28 and TRBJ2-7; TRBD1 or TRBD2 may be the D gene (7 bases each). Germline values: CDR1 MDHEN, CDR2 SYDVKM. The CDR3 extends over 15 amino acids. The V end lost 5 bases, the J end lost 7 bases, and 21 bases lay between the germline ends.

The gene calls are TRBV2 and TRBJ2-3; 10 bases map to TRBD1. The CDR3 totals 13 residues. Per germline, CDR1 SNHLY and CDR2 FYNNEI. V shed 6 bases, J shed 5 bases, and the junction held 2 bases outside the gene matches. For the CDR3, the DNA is TGTGCCAGCAGCCGGGACAGGGGAGATACGCAGTATTTT. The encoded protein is CASSRDRGDTQYF. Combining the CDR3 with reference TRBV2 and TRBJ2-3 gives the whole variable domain EPEVTQTPSHQVTQMGQEVILRCVPISNHLYFYWYRQILGQKVEFLVSFYNNEISEKSEIFDDQFSVERPDGSNFTLKIRSTKLEDSAMYFCASSRDRGDTQYFGPGTRLTVL.

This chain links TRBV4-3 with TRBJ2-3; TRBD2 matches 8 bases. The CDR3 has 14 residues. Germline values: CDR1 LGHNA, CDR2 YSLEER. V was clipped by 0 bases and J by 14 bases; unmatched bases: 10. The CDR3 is CASSQDLKQRERYF. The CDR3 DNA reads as TGCGCCAGCAGCCAAGATCTTAAGCAGCGGGAGCGGTATTTT.

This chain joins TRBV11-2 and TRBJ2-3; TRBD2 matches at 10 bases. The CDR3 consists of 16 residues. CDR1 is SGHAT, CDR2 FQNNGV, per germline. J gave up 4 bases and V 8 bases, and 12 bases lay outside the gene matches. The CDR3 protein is CASSGRQREGADTQYF. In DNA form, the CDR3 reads TGTGCCAGCTCGGGGAGGCAGCGGGAGGGCGCAGATACGCAGTATTTT.

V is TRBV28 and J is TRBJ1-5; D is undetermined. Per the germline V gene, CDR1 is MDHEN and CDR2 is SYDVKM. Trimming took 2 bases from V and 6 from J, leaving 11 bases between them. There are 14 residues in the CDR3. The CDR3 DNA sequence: TGTGCCAGCAGTTTAGGAGTTGGCGTTCAGCCCCAGCATTTT. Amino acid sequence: CASSLGVGVQPQHF.

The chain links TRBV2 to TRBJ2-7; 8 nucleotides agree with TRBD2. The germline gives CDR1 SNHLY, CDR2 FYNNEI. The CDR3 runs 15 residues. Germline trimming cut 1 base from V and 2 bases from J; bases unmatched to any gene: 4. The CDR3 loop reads CASSEGIAGTYEQYF. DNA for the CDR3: TGTGCCAGCAGTGAAGGGATAGCGGGGACCTACGAGCAGTACTTC.

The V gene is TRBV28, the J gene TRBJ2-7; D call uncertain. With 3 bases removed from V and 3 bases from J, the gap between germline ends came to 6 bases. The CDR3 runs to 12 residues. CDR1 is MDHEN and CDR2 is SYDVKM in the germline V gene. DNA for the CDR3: TGTGCCAGCAGTTTCGGTTTCTACGAGCAGTACTTC. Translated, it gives CASSFGFYEQYF. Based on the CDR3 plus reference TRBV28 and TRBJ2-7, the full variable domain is DVKVTQSSRYLVKRTGEKVFLECVQDMDHENMFWYRQDPGLGLRLIYFSYDVKMKEKGDIPEGYSVSREKKERFSLILESASTNQTSMYLCASSFGFYEQYFGPGTRLTVT.

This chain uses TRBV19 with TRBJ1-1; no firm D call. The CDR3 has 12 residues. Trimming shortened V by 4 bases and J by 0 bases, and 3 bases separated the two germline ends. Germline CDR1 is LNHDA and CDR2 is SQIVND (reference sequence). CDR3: CASSRMNTEAFF. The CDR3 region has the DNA TGTGCCAGTAGTAGGATGAACACTGAAGCTTTCTTT.

CDR3 nucleotide sequence: TGTGCCAGCAGCCCATCCTACGCGGTCACAGATACGCAGTATTTT. Translating it yields CASSPSYAVTDTQYF. The genes are TRBV7-9 and TRBJ2-3, with no clear D. Germline V gives CDR1 SEHNR, CDR2 FQNEAQ (reference sequence). Trimming stripped 5 bases from V and 2 bases from J, with 14 bases between. CDR3 length: 15 residues.

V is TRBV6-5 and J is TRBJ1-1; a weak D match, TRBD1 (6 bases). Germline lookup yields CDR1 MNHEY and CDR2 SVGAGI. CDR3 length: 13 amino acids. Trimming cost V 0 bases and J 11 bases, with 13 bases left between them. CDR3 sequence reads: CASSYSAGAGAFF. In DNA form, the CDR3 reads TGTGCCAGCAGTTACTCCGCGGGGGCCGGGGCTTTCTTT.